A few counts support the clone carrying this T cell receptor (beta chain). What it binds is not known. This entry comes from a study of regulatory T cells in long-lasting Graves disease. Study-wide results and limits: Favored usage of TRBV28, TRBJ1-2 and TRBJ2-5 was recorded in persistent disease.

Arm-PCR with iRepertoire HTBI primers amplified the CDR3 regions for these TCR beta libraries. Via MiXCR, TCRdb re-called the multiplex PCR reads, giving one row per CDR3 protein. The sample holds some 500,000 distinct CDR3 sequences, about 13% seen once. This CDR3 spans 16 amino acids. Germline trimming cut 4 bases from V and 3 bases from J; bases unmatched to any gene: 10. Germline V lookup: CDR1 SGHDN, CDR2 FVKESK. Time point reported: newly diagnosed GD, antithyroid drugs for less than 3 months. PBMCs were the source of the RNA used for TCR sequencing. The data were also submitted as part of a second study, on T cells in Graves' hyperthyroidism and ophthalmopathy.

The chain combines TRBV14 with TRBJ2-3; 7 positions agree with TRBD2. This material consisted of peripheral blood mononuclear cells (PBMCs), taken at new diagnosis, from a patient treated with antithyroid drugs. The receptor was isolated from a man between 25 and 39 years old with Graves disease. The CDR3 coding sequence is TGTGCCAGCAGCCCCCCTCTTAGCGGGTGGACAGATACGCAGTATTTT. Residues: CASSPPLSGWTDTQYF.